This TCR beta chain was found in a study of cytomegalovirus exposure and HLA in healthy donors. Findings and limits, study-wide: Later findings reportedly placed an Asian-associated ancestry cluster below the roughly 670-donor mean for N-insertions. The productive fraction for most TCR beta V segments was about 87% or about 30% in an earlier analysis.

Germline V gives CDR1 LNHDA, CDR2 SQIVND (reference sequence). The CDR3 extends over 15 amino acids. The J segment lost 3 bases and the V segment lost 5 bases, leaving 9 bases of the junction unmatched. For this clone: Antigen: not known.

A multiplex PCR was run with 60 Vbeta primers and 13 Jbeta primers. Original analysis: In a later analysis, of 84 million or so unique beta chains, about 11 million appeared in at least two donors. The assay was immunoSEQ multiplex PCR, and TCRdb's table has in-frame clones only and misses some. V and J calls and clone size come straight from that table; D and trimming were deduced from the DNA. This sample has 200,000 to 250,000 clones; 79% occur once, and the top ten carry around 1.7%. Material: PBMCs. This chain joins TRBV19 and TRBJ2-7, with 8 nucleotides matching TRBD1. This clonotype originated in a man aged 50-59 years in good health and CMV-seronegative. CDR3 protein: CASSVTGGQNYEQYF. The DNA for the CDR3 is TGTGCCAGTAGTGTAACAGGGGGGCAGAACTACGAGCAGTACTTC.